Detailed here is one T cell receptor (beta chain). Its antigen is still unknown. Other DNA sequences from this sample encode an identical CDR3 as well. V was shortened by 0 bases and J by 4 bases, with 7 bases between the two germline ends. Germline V lookup: CDR1 MNHEY, CDR2 SVGAGI. This CDR3 is 14 amino acids long. The source of the sample is a study of T cell responses to AZD1222 COVID-19 vaccine. Findings and caveats of the study: Regions 160-218 and 743-854 held dominance among vaccine-associated CD4 TCRs, which spanned spike. Donors, mostly white British, included more females; clonal diversity was possibly underestimated.

Libraries were prepared by immunoSEQ multiplex PCR; TCRdb keeps only in-frame clonotypes and omits some of them. The table lists roughly 150,000 clones, about 90% of them singletons, with 1.3% to 1.5% in the top ten. The chain uses TRBV6-5 and TRBJ1-5; tentatively, D is TRBD1 (6 bases). This receptor was obtained from an adult in good health. Sequencing used peripheral blood, obtained on day 0 of AZD1222 vaccination. The CDR3 sequence is CASSYSGGNQPQHF. The CDR3 coding sequence is TGTGCCAGCAGTTACTCAGGGGGAAATCAGCCCCAGCATTTT.